These 24 T cell receptor beta chains were all obtained from the same sample, sequenced in a study of blood T cell repertoires in COVID-19. Sequenced by immunoSEQ multiplex PCR; TCRdb stores in-frame clones only, minus some. The sample shows a few hundred thousand clones, about 93% of them seen only once. What was sequenced was peripheral blood. The receptors come from a woman aged 25-40 years with COVID-19, enrolled during active disease.

The chain links TRBV5-4 to TRBJ1-1, with D perhaps matching TRBD1 (5 bases). V lost 4 bases, J lost 7 bases, and 20 bases lay in between. This CDR3 spans 15 amino acids. CDR1 is SGHNT, CDR2 YYREEE, per germline (reference sequence). CDR3 sequence: CASSIWGGLLGEAFF. CDR3 nucleotides: TGTGCCAGCAGCATATGGGGGGGACTATTGGGTGAAGCTTTCTTT.

The chain carries TRBV3-1 (or the pseudogene TRBV3-2) and TRBJ2-7, with TRBD2 matching 14 bases. Trimming took 7 bases from V and 6 from J; bases not matched to a gene: 11. Germline CDR1 LGHDT, CDR2 YNNKEL (reference sequence). CDR3 length equals 16 residues. The CDR3 DNA is TGTGCCAGCACCCCGGGGGGACTAGCGGGAGTGGGCGAGCAGTACTTC. Its translation: CASTPGGLAGVGEQYF.

This chain connects TRBV6-2 or TRBV6-3 to TRBJ2-3; tentatively, D is TRBD2 (6 bases). Trimming removed 0 bases at V and 4 bases at J, with 17 bases between. This CDR3 has 17 amino acids. Germline CDR1 is MNHEY and CDR2 is SVGEGT. CDR3 coding DNA: TGTGCCAGCAGTTACTCCTATGGTGCGGGACGGCCAGATACGCAGTATTTT. Translated, it gives CASSYSYGAGRPDTQYF.

The count of this clone is one. The rearrangement joins TRBV29-1 to TRBJ1-1, with TRBD1 matching over 7 bases. The germline V gene has CDR1 SQVTM and CDR2 ANQGSEA. This CDR3 has 11 amino acids. The trim removed 4 bases at V and 8 bases at J, leaving 4 bases unmatched. The DNA for the CDR3 is TGCAGCGTTGCAGGGGGAAAAGAAGCTTTCTTT. Translated, it gives CSVAGGKEAFF. Combining the CDR3 with reference TRBV29-1 and TRBJ1-1 gives the whole variable domain SAVISQKPSRDICQRGTSLTIQCQVDSQVTMMFWYRQQPGQSLTLIATANQGSEATYESGFVIDKFPISRPNLTFSTLTVSNMSPEDSSIYLCSVAGGKEAFFGQGTRLTVV.

The V call is TRBV30, the J call TRBJ1-5, with D tentatively TRBD1 (5 bases). The CDR3 has 14 residues. Germline CDR1 reads GTSNPN; CDR2 reads SVGIG (reference sequence). Between the trimmed V and J ends, which lost 1 base and 5 bases, there was a span of 12 bases. CDR3 sequence: CAWSDGAPYQPQHF. CDR3 nucleotides: TGTGCCTGGAGTGATGGGGCCCCATATCAGCCCCAGCATTTT.

The V gene is TRBV6-5, the J gene TRBJ1-5, with D perhaps matching TRBD1 (6 bases). Trimming cost V 0 bases and J 4 bases, with 10 bases left between them. Looked up from germline, CDR1 is MNHEY and CDR2 is SVGAGI. The CDR3 has 15 amino acids. This CDR3 reads CASSYSGRGNQPQHF. The DNA of the CDR3 is TGTGCCAGCAGTTACTCGGGCAGGGGAAATCAGCCCCAGCATTTT.

In regard to this clone: Other DNA sequences in the sample encode the same CDR3. The chain has TRBV5-1 and TRBJ2-1; 13 bases are a match to TRBD2. With 4 bases clipped from V and 5 bases from J, the junction kept 3 bases outside the gene matches. Germline lookup yields CDR1 SGHRS and CDR2 YFSETQ. This CDR3 has 15 residues. The DNA for the CDR3 is TGCGCCAGCAGCAGCGGACTAGCGGGAGACAATGAGCAGTTCTTC. Protein product: CASSSGLAGDNEQFF.

With respect to this clone: A junction boundary mismatches the germline segment, possibly from a read error. This sequence joins TRBV18 and TRBJ1-4, with unresolved D. This CDR3 is 15 amino acids long. The germline gives CDR1 KGHSH, CDR2 LQKENI. CDR3 coding DNA: TGTGCCAGCTCACCCGTATCGGGTCTACTTGAAAAAATGTTTTTT. It specifies CASSPVSGLLEKMFF.

V is TRBV6-5 and J is TRBJ1-1; TRBD1 aligns across 7 bases. V gave up 7 bases and J gave up 1 base; unmatched junction bases: 3. Per germline, CDR1 MNHEY and CDR2 SVGAGI. The CDR3 contains 13 residues. The CDR3 protein is CASKGASNTEAFF. The CDR3 coding sequence is TGTGCCAGCAAGGGGGCCTCGAACACTGAAGCTTTCTTT.

The V and J genes are TRBV19 and TRBJ1-5; D may be TRBD1 (6 bases). Per germline, CDR1 LNHDA and CDR2 SQIVND (reference sequence). The germline V and J ends were trimmed by 3 bases and 7 bases, with 16 bases remaining between them. This CDR3 has 15 residues. This CDR3 is CASSMGWGRRQPQHF. The CDR3 coding sequence is TGTGCCAGTAGTATGGGTTGGGGGCGGAGGCAGCCCCAGCATTTT.

The genes are TRBV4-1 and TRBJ2-3; D remains unclear. Per germline, CDR1 MGHRA and CDR2 YSYEKL. The CDR3 runs to 16 residues. V lost 3 bases, J lost 3 bases, and 16 bases lay in between. CDR3 loop: CASSHPPGTVTDTQYF. Here the CDR3 DNA reads TGCGCCAGCAGCCATCCCCCCGGTACAGTAACAGATACGCAGTATTTT.

The rearrangement joins TRBV4-3 to TRBJ2-5; TRBD2 matches 12 bases. Germline trimming cut 0 bases from V and 2 bases from J; bases unmatched to any gene: 7. The CDR3 consists of 18 residues. Germline V gene data show CDR1 as LGHNA and CDR2 as YSLEER. For the CDR3, the DNA is TGCGCCAGCAGCCAAGATAGACTAGCGGGAGTCGGGCAAGAGACCCAGTACTTC. It specifies CASSQDRLAGVGQETQYF.

The CDR3 reads CASGGAGTEAFF. The CDR3 DNA sequence: TGCGCCAGCGGGGGGGCTGGGACTGAAGCTTTCTTT. The V and J genes are TRBV5-1 and TRBJ1-1; D may be TRBD1 (6 bases). Deletions cut 7 bases from V and 5 bases from J, with 12 bases between. Germline-derived CDR1 and CDR2 are SGHRS and YFSETQ. This CDR3 comprises 12 residues.

V gene TRBV5-1 combines with J gene TRBJ2-5; TRBD2 matches 14 bases. Germline CDR1 and CDR2: SGHRS and YFSETQ. Germline trimming cut 3 bases from V and 5 bases from J; bases unmatched to any gene: 6. The CDR3 spans 16 residues. The chain's CDR3 is CASSYGLAGGVETQYF. The CDR3 nucleotides read TGCGCCAGCAGCTACGGACTAGCGGGAGGAGTTGAGACCCAGTACTTC.

The chain is built from TRBV6-5 and TRBJ1-5; 9 bases agree with TRBD1. J was trimmed by 4 bases and V by 6 bases; bases with no gene match: 1. The CDR3 sequence is 13 residues long. Germline values: CDR1 MNHEY, CDR2 SVGAGI. The CDR3 DNA reads as TGTGCCAGCAGAGGGACAGGGAATCAGCCCCAGCATTTT. It is translated as CASRGTGNQPQHF.

The chain joins TRBV5-4 to TRBJ2-2; 13 nucleotides align to TRBD2. CDR1 and CDR2 (germline): SGHNT, YYREEE (reference sequence). Trimming took 4 bases from V and 5 from J; bases not matched to a gene: 8. The CDR3 is 17 residues long. The CDR3 coding sequence is TGTGCCAGCAGCCCCCGGACTAGCGGGAGAAGGACCGGGGAGCTGTTTTTT. It translates to CASSPRTSGRRTGELFF.

The chain employs TRBV10-3 and TRBJ1-1, with a possible D match to TRBD1 (6 bases). CDR1 is ENHRY and CDR2 is SYGVKD in the germline V gene. The CDR3 runs to 13 residues. V was trimmed by 11 bases and J by 3 bases, leaving 16 bases between them. In DNA form, the CDR3 reads TGTGCCGTCGCCCGCAACAGGGACACTGAAGCTTTCTTT. This translates into CAVARNRDTEAFF.

The genes are TRBV6-5 and TRBJ2-1; 7 bases agree with TRBD2. The CDR3 has 15 residues. Germline-derived CDR1 and CDR2 are MNHEY and SVGAGI. The V and J ends lost 6 bases and 1 base, in that order; junction bases with no gene match: 6. CDR3 residues: CASSWGGDSYNEQFF. CDR3 sequence (DNA): TGTGCCAGCAGCTGGGGGGGAGATTCCTACAATGAGCAGTTCTTC.

This chain connects TRBV10-3 to TRBJ2-2; 7 nucleotides match TRBD1. The ends lost 6 bases at V and 3 bases at J; junction bases unmatched: 1. This CDR3 has 13 residues. Germline lookup yields CDR1 ENHRY and CDR2 SYGVKD. CDR3: CAIRGTDTGELFF. DNA of the CDR3: TGTGCCATCAGAGGGACAGACACCGGGGAGCTGTTTTTT.

This clone was observed a handful of times. V is TRBV20-1 and J is TRBJ1-1; D might be TRBD1 (5 bases). Germline loops: CDR1 DFQATT, CDR2 SNEGSKA (reference sequence). Trimming shortened V by 2 bases and J by 8 bases, and 6 bases separated the two germline ends. The CDR3 consists of 10 residues. CDR3 DNA: TGCAGTGCTAGAAGGACAGAAGCTTTCTTT. Protein product: CSARRTEAFF.

The rearrangement uses TRBV4-1 and TRBJ2-1; tentatively, D is TRBD2 (6 bases). The germline V and J ends were trimmed by 8 bases and 2 bases, with 16 bases remaining between them. The CDR3 is 15 residues long. Germline CDR1 reads MGHRA; CDR2 reads YSYEKL. The CDR3 region is CASQKDSGPYNEQFF. The CDR3 DNA reads TGCGCCAGCCAAAAGGATAGCGGCCCCTACAATGAGCAGTTCTTC.

V and J are TRBV9 and TRBJ2-1; 8 bases fit TRBD2. CDR1 is SGDLS, CDR2 YYNGEE, per germline. This CDR3 is built from 15 residues. V dropped 3 bases and J dropped 4; count of bases not matched to a gene: 6. In DNA form, the CDR3 reads TGTGCCAGCAGCGCCATAGCGGGGAGTTACAATGAGCAGTTCTTC. This sequence encodes CASSAIAGSYNEQFF.

This chain uses TRBV6-5 with TRBJ1-6, with TRBD1 as a possible D gene (5 bases). V was trimmed by 6 bases and J by 4 bases, leaving 7 bases between them. Germline V gives CDR1 MNHEY, CDR2 SVGAGI. The CDR3 consists of 13 residues. The CDR3 DNA is TGTGCCAGCAGCCGACAGTATAATTCACCCCTCCACTTT. Residues: CASSRQYNSPLHF.

V and J are TRBV7-9 and TRBJ1-4; D unresolved. Germline assignment: CDR1 SEHNR and CDR2 FQNEAQ (reference sequence). This CDR3 is 15 amino acids long. Trimming stripped 8 bases from V and 2 bases from J, with 15 bases between. DNA of the CDR3: TGTGCCAGCGGGCGGGCCGTTGGGACTAATGAAAAACTGTTTTTT. Translation: CASGRAVGTNEKLFF.